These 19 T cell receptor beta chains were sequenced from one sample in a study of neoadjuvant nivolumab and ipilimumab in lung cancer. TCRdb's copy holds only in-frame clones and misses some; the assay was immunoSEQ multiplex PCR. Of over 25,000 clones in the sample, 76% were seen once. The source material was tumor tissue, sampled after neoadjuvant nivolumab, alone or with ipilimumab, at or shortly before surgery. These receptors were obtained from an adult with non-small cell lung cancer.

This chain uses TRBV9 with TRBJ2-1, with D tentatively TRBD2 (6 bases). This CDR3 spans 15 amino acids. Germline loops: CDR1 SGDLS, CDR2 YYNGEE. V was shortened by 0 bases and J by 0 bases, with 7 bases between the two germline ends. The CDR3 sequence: CASSVGRGSYNEQFF. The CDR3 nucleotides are TGTGCCAGCAGCGTAGGGAGGGGCTCCTACAATGAGCAGTTCTTC.

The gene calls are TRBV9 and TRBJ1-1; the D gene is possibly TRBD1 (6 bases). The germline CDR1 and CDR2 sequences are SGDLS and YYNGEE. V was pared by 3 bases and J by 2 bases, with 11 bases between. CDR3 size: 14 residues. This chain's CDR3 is CASSAGDTNTEAFF. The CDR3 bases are TGTGCCAGCAGCGCTGGGGACACCAACACTGAAGCTTTCTTT. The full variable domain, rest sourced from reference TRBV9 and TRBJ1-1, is DSGVTQTPKHLITATGQRVTLRCSPRSGDLSVYWYQQSLDQGLQFLIQYYNGEERAKGNILERFSAQQFPDLHSELNLSSLELGDSALYFCASSAGDTNTEAFFGQGTRLTVV.

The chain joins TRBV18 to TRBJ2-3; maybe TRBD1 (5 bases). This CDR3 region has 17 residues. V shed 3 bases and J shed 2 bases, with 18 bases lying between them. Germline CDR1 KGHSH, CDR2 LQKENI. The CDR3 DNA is TGTGCCAGCTCACCGACCCTTGCTCAGGGTACCACAGATACGCAGTATTTT. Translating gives CASSPTLAQGTTDTQYF.

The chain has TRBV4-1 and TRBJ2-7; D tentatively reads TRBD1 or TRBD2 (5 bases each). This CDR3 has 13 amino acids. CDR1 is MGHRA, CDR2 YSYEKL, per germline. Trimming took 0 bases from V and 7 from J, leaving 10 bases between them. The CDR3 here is CASSQDEGREQYF. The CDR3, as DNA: TGCGCCAGCAGCCAAGATGAGGGGCGGGAGCAGTACTTC.

The CDR3 sequence is CASSLAPGRNYEQYF. Here the CDR3 DNA reads TGTGCCAGCAGCTTAGCTCCAGGGAGAAATTACGAGCAGTACTTC. This chain connects TRBV7-2 to TRBJ2-7; D tentatively reads TRBD1 or TRBD2 (5 bases each). This CDR3 comprises 15 residues. Germline V gene data show CDR1 as SGHTA and CDR2 as FQGNSA. V lost 0 bases and J 4 bases, leaving 13 bases between the germline ends.

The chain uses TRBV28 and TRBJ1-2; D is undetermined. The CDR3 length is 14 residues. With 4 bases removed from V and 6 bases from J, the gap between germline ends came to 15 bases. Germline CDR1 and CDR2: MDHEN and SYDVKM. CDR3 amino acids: CASSSPPRINGYTF. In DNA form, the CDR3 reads TGTGCCAGCAGTTCACCCCCGAGGATAAATGGCTACACCTTC.

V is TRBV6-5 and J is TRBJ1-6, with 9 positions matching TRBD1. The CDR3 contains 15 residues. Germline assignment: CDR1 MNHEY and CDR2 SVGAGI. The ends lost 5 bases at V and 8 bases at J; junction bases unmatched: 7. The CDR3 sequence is CASSRTGQGYSPLHF. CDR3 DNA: TGTGCCAGCAGTAGAACTGGACAGGGGTATTCACCCCTCCACTTT.

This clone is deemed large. The CDR3 region is CASNFGQSEQFF. In DNA, the CDR3 is TGTGCCAGCAACTTCGGGCAGTCGGAGCAGTTCTTC. The genes are TRBV9 and TRBJ2-1; D is unclear. Trimming left V 6 bases short and J 10 bases short, with 14 bases between. The CDR3 runs to 12 residues. Looked up from germline, CDR1 is SGDLS and CDR2 is YYNGEE.

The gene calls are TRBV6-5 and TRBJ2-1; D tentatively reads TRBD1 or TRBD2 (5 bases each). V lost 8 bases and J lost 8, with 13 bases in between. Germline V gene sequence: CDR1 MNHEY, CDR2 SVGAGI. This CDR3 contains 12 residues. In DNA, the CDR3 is TGTGCCAGCGGGACCCTGATGGATGAGCAGTTCTTC. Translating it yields CASGTLMDEQFF.

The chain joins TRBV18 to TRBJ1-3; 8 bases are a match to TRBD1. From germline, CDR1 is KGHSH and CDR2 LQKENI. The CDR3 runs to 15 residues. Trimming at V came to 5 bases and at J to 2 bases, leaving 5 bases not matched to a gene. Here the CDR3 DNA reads TGTGCCAGCTCATCACAGGGACAGGCTGGAAACACCATATATTTT. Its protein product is CASSSQGQAGNTIYF.

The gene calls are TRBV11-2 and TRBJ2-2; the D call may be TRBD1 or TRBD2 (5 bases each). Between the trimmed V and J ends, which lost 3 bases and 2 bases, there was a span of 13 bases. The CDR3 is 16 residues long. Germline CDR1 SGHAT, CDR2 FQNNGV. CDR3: CASSFSGGGNTGELFF. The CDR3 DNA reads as TGTGCCAGCAGCTTTTCTGGGGGTGGAAACACCGGGGAGCTGTTTTTT.

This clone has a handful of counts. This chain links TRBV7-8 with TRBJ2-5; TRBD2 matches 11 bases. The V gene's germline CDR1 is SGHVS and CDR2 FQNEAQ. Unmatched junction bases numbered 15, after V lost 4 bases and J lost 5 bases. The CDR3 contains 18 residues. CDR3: CASSYLASSGGSRETQYF. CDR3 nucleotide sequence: TGTGCCAGCAGCTATTTGGCATCTAGCGGGGGGTCACGGGAGACCCAGTACTTC.

CDR3 amino acids: CASSLGQSYEQYF. In DNA, the CDR3 is TGTGCCAGCAGCTTAGGGCAGTCCTACGAGCAGTACTTC. The V gene is TRBV13, the J gene TRBJ2-7; D is uncertain. The CDR3 runs to 13 residues. V shed 0 bases and J shed 1 base, with 4 bases lying between them. Germline CDR1 and CDR2: PRHDT and FYEKMQ (reference sequence).

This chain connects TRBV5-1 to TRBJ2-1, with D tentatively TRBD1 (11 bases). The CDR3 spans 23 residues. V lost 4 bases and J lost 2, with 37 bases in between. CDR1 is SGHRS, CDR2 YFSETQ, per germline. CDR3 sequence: CASSLYGQGAHSGGAGTYNEQFF. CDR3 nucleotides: TGCGCCAGCAGCCTCTATGGACAGGGGGCGCACAGCGGGGGGGCCGGAACCTACAATGAGCAGTTCTTC.

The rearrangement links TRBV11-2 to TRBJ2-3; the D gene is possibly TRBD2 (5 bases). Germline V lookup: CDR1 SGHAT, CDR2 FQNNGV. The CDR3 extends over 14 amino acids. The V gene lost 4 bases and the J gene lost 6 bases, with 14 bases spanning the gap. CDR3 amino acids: CASSSTGIADTQYF. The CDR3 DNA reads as TGTGCCAGCAGCTCCACGGGGATAGCGGATACGCAGTATTTT.

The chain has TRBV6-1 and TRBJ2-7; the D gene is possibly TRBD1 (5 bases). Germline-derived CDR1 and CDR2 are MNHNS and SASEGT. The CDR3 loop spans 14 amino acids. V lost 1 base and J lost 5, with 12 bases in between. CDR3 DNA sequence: TGTGCCAGCAGTGAAGGGAAGGGGCTTAACGAGCAGTACTTC. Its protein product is CASSEGKGLNEQYF.

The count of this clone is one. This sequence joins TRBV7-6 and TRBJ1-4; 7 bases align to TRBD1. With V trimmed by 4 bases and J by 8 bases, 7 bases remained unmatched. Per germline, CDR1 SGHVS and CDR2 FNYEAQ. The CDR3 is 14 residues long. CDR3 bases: TGTGCCAGCAGCTCGACAGGGTATTACGAAAAACTGTTTTTT. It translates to CASSSTGYYEKLFF.

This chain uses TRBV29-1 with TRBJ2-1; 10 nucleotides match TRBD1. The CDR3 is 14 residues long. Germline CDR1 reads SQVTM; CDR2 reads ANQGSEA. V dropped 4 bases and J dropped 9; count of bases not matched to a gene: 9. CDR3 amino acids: CSVGGGQGGGEQFF. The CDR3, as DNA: TGCAGCGTTGGGGGTGGACAGGGGGGCGGTGAGCAGTTCTTC.

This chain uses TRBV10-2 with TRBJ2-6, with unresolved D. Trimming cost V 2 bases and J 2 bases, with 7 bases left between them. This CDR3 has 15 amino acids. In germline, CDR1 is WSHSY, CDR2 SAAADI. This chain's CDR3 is CASSESFPGANVLTF. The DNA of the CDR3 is TGCGCCAGCAGTGAGAGCTTTCCTGGGGCCAACGTCCTGACTTTC.